Sequencing of this T cell receptor (beta chain) was carried out in a study of control samples from healthy donors and cancer patients. Germline-derived CDR1 and CDR2 are GTSNPN and SVGIG (reference sequence). V lost 6 bases to trimming and J lost 7 bases; unmatched junction nucleotides: 9. This CDR3 region has 14 residues. The data were produced by immunoSEQ multiplex PCR, yet TCRdb's version contains in-frame clones alone and is incomplete. This table has some 150,000 clones, about 95% appearing once. The chain combines TRBV30 with TRBJ2-1, with 10 bases that match TRBD2. The TCR originated in a man aged 55-75 years with colorectal cancer. The sequencing sample was made of PBMCs. The CDR3 reads CACTSGGARNEQFF. The CDR3 nucleotides are TGTGCCTGTACAAGCGGGGGGGCCCGTAATGAGCAGTTCTTC.